The rows below give T cell receptor beta chains drawn from one sample of a study of shared clonotypes between healthy human individuals. Sequenced by immunoSEQ multiplex PCR; TCRdb stores in-frame clones only, minus some. The sample includes about 2.4 million clones, over 85% seen only once; the top ten take about 0.39%. Sequenced input: naive CD4+ T cells from PBMCs. All receptors derive from a man between 18 and 29 years old in good health. Some clones in this sample may be carry-over from other donors' samples. Each CDR3 is given with its conserved first and last residue. Fields, in order: CDR3 protein, CDR3 DNA, V gene, CDR3 length, D gene, clone size, J gene. The D gene is left open where the match is weak. Clone size is given for some rows only: seen once, a few or many times, or a class if the clone is expanded.

CDR3: CASSPFGGMNTEAFF
DNA: TGTGCCAGCTCACCATTCGGGGGCATGAACACTGAAGCTTTCTTT
V: TRBV18
length: 15
D: NA
size: NA
J: TRBJ1-1

CDR3: CASSGTGMGYNEQFF
DNA: TGTGCCAGCAGCGGTACAGGGATGGGCTACAATGAGCAGTTCTTC
V: TRBV9
length: 15
D: NA
size: NA
J: TRBJ2-1

CDR3: CATSRDNRGRQDTQYF
DNA: TGTGCCACCAGCAGAGATAATCGCGGGAGGCAAGATACGCAGTATTTT
V: TRBV15
length: 16
D: TRBD2
size: NA
J: TRBJ2-3

CDR3: CASSQDTRQTTYEQYF
DNA: TGCGCCAGCAGCCAAGATACGAGACAGACAACCTACGAGCAGTACTTC
V: TRBV4-3
length: 16
D: NA
size: NA
J: TRBJ2-7

CDR3: CASYPGSAGGNEQFF
DNA: TGCGCCAGTTACCCGGGATCAGCGGGCGGCAATGAGCAGTTCTTC
V: TRBV10-1
length: 15
D: NA
size: once
J: TRBJ2-1

CDR3: CASSSGQTNTEAFF
DNA: TGTGCCAGCAGTTCCGGACAGACGAACACTGAAGCTTTCTTT
V: TRBV6-5
length: 14
D: NA
size: NA
J: TRBJ1-1

CDR3: CASRQGQVSYGYTF
DNA: TGTGCCAGCAGGCAGGGACAGGTTTCCTATGGCTACACCTTC
V: TRBV28
length: 14
D: TRBD1
size: NA
J: TRBJ1-2

CDR3: CAREKGEWCTDTQYF
DNA: TGTGCCAGGGAGAAAGGGGAGTGGTGTACAGATACGCAGTATTTT
V: TRBV19
length: 15
D: NA
size: NA
J: TRBJ2-3

CDR3: CASSRPPGGNQPQHF
DNA: TGTGCCAGCAGTCGCCCCCCAGGGGGGAATCAGCCCCAGCATTTT
V: TRBV28
length: 15
D: TRBD1
size: NA
J: TRBJ1-5

CDR3: CASSLLGLYNEQFF
DNA: TGCGCCAGCAGCTTACTGGGGCTCTACAATGAGCAGTTCTTC
V: TRBV5-1
length: 14
D: NA
size: once
J: TRBJ2-1

CDR3: CSTKGAGEWDYGYTF
DNA: TGCAGCACAAAGGGGGCCGGGGAATGGGACTATGGCTACACCTTC
V: TRBV29-1
length: 15
D: TRBD1
size: NA
J: TRBJ1-2

CDR3: CASSRSGLAGSLLVQYF
DNA: TGTGCCAGCTCACGATCGGGACTAGCGGGATCTCTCCTCGTGCAGTACTTC
V: TRBV18
length: 17
D: TRBD2
size: NA
J: TRBJ2-7

CDR3: CASREVEETQYF
DNA: TGTGCCAGCAGGGAGGTGGAAGAGACCCAGTACTTC
V: TRBV2
length: 12
D: NA
size: NA
J: TRBJ2-5

CDR3: CASSLPGHRSGNTIYF
DNA: TGTGCCAGCAGTTTGCCGGGACACCGCTCTGGAAACACCATATATTTT
V: TRBV28
length: 16
D: NA
size: NA
J: TRBJ1-3

CDR3: CAGAFTGYNEQFF
DNA: TGTGCCGGGGCCTTTACAGGGTACAATGAGCAGTTCTTC
V: TRBV2
length: 13
D: NA
size: NA
J: TRBJ2-1

CDR3: CASSYRGWAEAFF
DNA: TGTGCCAGCAGTTACAGGGGTTGGGCTGAAGCTTTCTTT
V: TRBV28
length: 13
D: TRBD1
size: NA
J: TRBJ1-1

CDR3: CASTVQGGTGELFF
DNA: TGTGCCAGCACCGTACAGGGAGGCACCGGGGAGCTGTTTTTT
V: TRBV6-5
length: 14
D: NA
size: NA
J: TRBJ2-2

CDR3: CASSVLYEQYF
DNA: TGTGCCAGCAGTGTACTCTACGAGCAGTACTTC
V: TRBV28
length: 11
D: NA
size: NA
J: TRBJ2-7

CDR3: CASSPPGVFGYTF
DNA: TGTGCCAGCAGCCCCCCCGGGGTTTTTGGCTACACCTTC
V: TRBV28
length: 13
D: NA
size: NA
J: TRBJ1-2

CDR3: CASSERDSAKNIQYF
DNA: TGTGCCAGCAGTGAACGGGACTCGGCCAAAAACATTCAGTACTTC
V: TRBV6-1
length: 15
D: NA
size: once
J: TRBJ2-4

CDR3: CASSRTGLYNEQFF
DNA: TGTGCCAGCAGTCGGACAGGTTTATACAATGAGCAGTTCTTC
V: TRBV7-9
length: 14
D: TRBD1
size: NA
J: TRBJ2-1

CDR3: CASKGAAPGAGYTF
DNA: TGTGCCAGCAAGGGGGCGGCCCCCGGTGCTGGCTACACCTTC
V: TRBV6-1
length: 14
D: TRBD1
size: NA
J: TRBJ1-2

CDR3: CASSPGQGSYEQYF
DNA: TGTGCCAGCAGCCCGGGACAGGGATCCTACGAGCAGTACTTC
V: TRBV11-3
length: 14
D: TRBD1
size: NA
J: TRBJ2-7